The source of this T cell receptor beta chain is a study of cytomegalovirus exposure and HLA in healthy donors. At the level of the study: Samples from HLA-typed donors yielded 85 million to 95 million unique TCRs in an early data release.

The germline gives CDR1 SEHNR, CDR2 FQNEAQ (reference sequence). Trimming shortened V by 4 bases and J by 1 base, and 14 bases separated the two germline ends. This CDR3 comprises 15 residues. The study ran its PCR with 60 Vbeta and 13 Jbeta primers. Assay used: immunoSEQ multiplex PCR; TCRdb lists only in-frame clones, some missing. In the table there are some 180,000 clones, approximately 80% of which are singletons. V gene TRBV7-9 combines with J gene TRBJ2-7; TRBD2 might be the D (6 bases). This TCR derives from a girl aged 5-17 years in good health and CMV-seropositive. The source material was PBMCs. The CDR3 reads CASSSRGSGSYEQYF. The CDR3 DNA is TGTGCCAGCAGCTCACGGGGGAGTGGGTCCTACGAGCAGTACTTC.